What follows is one T cell receptor (beta chain) and its context. Its specificity is unknown. This specimen belongs to a study of T-cell reconstitution after alpha-beta-depleted transplantation in children. Study-wide findings and caveats: From surviving recipient T cells and thymic progenitors came the high day-60 TCRbeta diversity observed in some patients.

Per the germline V gene, CDR1 is DFQATT and CDR2 is SNEGSKA (reference sequence). The V gene end was trimmed by 0 bases and the J gene end by 5 bases; junction bases not matched to a gene: 6. The CDR3 totals 14 residues. Unique molecular identifiers were incorporated into the prepared TCRbeta library. TCRdb itself ran the PCR reads through MiXCR, one entry per CDR3 protein. The sample lists about 77,000 distinct CDR3 sequences, about a sixth occurring once. The gene calls are TRBV20-1 and TRBJ2-5; TRBD2 matches 7 bases. The material was PBMCs, mostly from graft donor cells, obtained 360 days after TCRalphabeta/CD19-depleted stem cell transplant. This receptor was taken from a male patient between 2 and 15 years old who had a stem cell transplant for acute lymphoblastic leukemia, so the T cells may come from the graft donor. The CDR3 DNA follows: TGCAGTGCTAGAGATCTTGGGCGGGGGGAGACCCAGTACTTC. Its translation: CSARDLGRGETQYF.